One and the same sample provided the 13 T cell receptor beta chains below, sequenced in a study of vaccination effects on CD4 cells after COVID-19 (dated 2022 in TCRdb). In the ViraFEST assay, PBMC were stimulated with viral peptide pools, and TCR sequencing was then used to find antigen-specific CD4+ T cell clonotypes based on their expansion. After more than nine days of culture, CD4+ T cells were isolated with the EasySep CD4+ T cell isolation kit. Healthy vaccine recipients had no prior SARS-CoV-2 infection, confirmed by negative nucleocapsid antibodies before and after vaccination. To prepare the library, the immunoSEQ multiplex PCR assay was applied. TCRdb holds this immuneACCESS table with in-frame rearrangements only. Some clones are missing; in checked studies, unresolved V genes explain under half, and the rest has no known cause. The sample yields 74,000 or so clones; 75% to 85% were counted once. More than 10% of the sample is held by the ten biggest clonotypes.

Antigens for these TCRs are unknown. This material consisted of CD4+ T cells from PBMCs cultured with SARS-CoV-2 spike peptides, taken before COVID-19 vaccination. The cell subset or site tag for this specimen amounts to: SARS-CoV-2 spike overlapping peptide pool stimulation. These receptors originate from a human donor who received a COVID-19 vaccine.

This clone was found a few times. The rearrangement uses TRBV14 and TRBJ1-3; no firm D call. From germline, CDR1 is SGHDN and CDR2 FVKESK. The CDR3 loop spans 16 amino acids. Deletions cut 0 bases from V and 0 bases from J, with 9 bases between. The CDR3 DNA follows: TGTGCCAGCAGCCAAGAGAGACTCTACTCTGGAAACACCATATATTTT. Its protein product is CASSQERLYSGNTIYF.

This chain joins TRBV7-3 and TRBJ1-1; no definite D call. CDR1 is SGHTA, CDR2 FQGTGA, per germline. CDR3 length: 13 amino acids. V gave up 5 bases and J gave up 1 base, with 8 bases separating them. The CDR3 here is CASSRDQNTEAFF. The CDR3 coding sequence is TGTGCCAGCAGCCGCGACCAGAACACTGAAGCTTTCTTT.

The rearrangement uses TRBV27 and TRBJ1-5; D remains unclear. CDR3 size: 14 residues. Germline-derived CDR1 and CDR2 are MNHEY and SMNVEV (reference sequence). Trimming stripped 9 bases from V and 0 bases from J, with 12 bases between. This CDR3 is CASRRLYSNQPQHF. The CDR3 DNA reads TGTGCCAGTCGACGGCTCTATAGCAATCAGCCCCAGCATTTT.

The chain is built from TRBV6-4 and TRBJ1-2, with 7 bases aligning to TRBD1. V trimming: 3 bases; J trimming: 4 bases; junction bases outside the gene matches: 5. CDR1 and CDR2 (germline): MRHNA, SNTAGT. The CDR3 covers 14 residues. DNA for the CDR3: TGTGCCAGCAGTGAACCGGGACAGCCCTATGGCTACACCTTC. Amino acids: CASSEPGQPYGYTF.

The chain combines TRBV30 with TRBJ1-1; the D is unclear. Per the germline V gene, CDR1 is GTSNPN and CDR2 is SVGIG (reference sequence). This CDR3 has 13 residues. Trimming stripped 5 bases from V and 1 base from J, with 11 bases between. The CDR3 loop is CAWEASRNTEAFF. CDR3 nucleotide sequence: TGTGCCTGGGAGGCGAGTAGGAACACTGAAGCTTTCTTT.

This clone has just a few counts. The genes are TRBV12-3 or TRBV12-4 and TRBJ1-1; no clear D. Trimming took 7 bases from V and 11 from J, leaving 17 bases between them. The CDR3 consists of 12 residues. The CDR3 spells CASTLWGFWAFF. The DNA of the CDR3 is TGTGCCAGCACCCTTTGGGGATTCTGGGCTTTCTTT.

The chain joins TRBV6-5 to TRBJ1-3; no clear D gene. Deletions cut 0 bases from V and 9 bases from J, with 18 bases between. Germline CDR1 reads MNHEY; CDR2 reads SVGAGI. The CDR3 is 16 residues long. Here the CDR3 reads CASSYSRVARGGTIYF. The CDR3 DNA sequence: TGTGCCAGCAGTTACTCGCGGGTGGCTCGGGGTGGCACCATATATTTT.

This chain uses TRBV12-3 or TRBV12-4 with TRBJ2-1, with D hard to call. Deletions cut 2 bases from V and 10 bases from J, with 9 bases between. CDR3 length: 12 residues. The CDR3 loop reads CASSLLSWEQFF. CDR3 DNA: TGTGCCAGCAGTTTATTATCGTGGGAGCAGTTCTTC.

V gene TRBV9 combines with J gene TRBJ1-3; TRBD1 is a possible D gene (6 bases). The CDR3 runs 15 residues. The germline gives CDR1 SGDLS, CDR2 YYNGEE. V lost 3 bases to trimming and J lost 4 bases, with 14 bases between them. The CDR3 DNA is TGTGCCAGCAGCGCCAGTCCGGGGGGCGGAAACACCATATATTTT. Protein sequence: CASSASPGGGNTIYF.

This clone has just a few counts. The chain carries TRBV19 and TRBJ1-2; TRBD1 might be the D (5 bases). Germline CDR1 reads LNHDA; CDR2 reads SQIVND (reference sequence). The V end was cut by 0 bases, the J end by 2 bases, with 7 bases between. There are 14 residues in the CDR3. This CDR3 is CASSIDAGNYGYTF. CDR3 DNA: TGTGCCAGTAGTATAGATGCAGGGAACTATGGCTACACCTTC.

CDR3 in amino acids: CASSQQGVAKNIQYF. The CDR3 nucleotides read TGTGCCAGCAGCCAACAGGGGGTAGCCAAAAACATTCAGTACTTC. The chain recombines TRBV3-1 (or the pseudogene TRBV3-2) with TRBJ2-4, with TRBD1 identical over 7 bases. The CDR3 covers 15 residues. Germline loops: CDR1 LGHDT, CDR2 YNNKEL (reference sequence). V shed 2 bases and J 0 bases; nucleotides not matched to a gene: 1.

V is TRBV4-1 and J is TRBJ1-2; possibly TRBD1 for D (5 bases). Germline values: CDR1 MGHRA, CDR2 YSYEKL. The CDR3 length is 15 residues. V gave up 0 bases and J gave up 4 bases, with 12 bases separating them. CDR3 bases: TGCGCCAGCAGCCAAGACGGCGGGGGTTTCTATGGCTACACCTTC. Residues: CASSQDGGGFYGYTF.

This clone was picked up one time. The CDR3 sequence: CASSFGDKLFF. The CDR3 bases are TGTGCCAGCAGTTTCGGGGATAAACTGTTTTTT. This chain connects TRBV12-3 or TRBV12-4 to TRBJ1-4; no clear D gene. Trimming took 3 bases from V and 11 from J, leaving 7 bases between them. The CDR3 has 11 amino acids.